This T cell receptor beta chain was recovered during a study of T cell repertoires in cytomegalovirus infection (dated by TCRdb to the late 2010s). Context from the whole study: Peptide stimulations targeted recently identified HLA-C-restricted CMV epitopes, whose presentation resists viral immunomodulation, together with well-studied HLA-B-restricted epitopes. The HLA type of each donor mattered for the analysis, because public TCR beta signatures pointed to carriage of CMV infection along with the matching HLA type. General study outcomes and caveats: The ex vivo response was dominated by HLA-C-restricted CMV-specific TCR beta clonotypes, which also provided the single most frequent clonotype in two of eight donors. Carriers of CMV infection plus the relevant HLA type were discriminated by the cumulative frequency of public TCR beta family members in the study cohort and in an independent 352-donor cohort.

The treatment or condition label, as the study defines it: in vitro stimulation with specific CMV peptide epitopes to enrich CMV-specific T cells. Trimming takes 4 bases off V and 5 bases off J; junction bases not matched to a gene: 4. Counted from cysteine to phenylalanine, this CDR3 has 13 amino acids. Only CDR3 DNA remains: 39 bases, in frame from the first base. According to the germline V gene, CDR1 reads MNHNS and CDR2 reads SASEGT. This clonotype was observed many times. Its antigen has not been determined. Base qualities are not provided; no much larger clone lies one nucleotide away. The instrument was an Illumina HiSeq 1500. Clones were called with MiXCR by TCRdb after fastp trimmed the public reads at Q25, and only in-frame beta chains were retained. Rows are unified per CDR3 protein, each entry keeping the most common DNA and genes. The sample records 250,000 to 300,000 distinct CDR3 sequences, 22% of which are singletons. Approximately 20% of the sample is taken by the ten largest.

The receptor comes from a human donor in good health (CMV status not recorded). Some clones in this sample may be carry-over from other donors' samples. The chain is encoded by TRBV6-1 joined to TRBJ2-5; 7 nucleotides in the junction match TRBD2. Sequenced material: cultured PBMCs, taken from culture after CMV antigen stimulation. The DNA sequence follows: TGTGCCAGCAGTGGCGGGAGTCAGGAGACCCAGTACTTC. Protein translation: CASSGGSQETQYF.